This T cell receptor (beta chain) was sequenced during a study of precursors of human CD4 cytotoxic T cells (dated by TCRdb to between 2018 and 2020). In terms of the full investigation: CD4+ memory subsets from around 13 donors in total were covered by the bulk TCR-seq analysis. Sequences for both the TCRalpha and TCRbeta chains came out of the TCR-seq analysis of more than 13 donors (table S7).

The V end loses 0 bases and the J end loses 9 bases, and a stretch of 11 bases separates them. Reading the germline V gene gives CDR1 SQVTM and CDR2 ANQGSEA. There are 12 amino acids in the CDR3, from cysteine to phenylalanine inclusive. Kept here is only the CDR3 DNA, which spans 36 bases and is read in frame from base 1. To test whether a precursor-effector relationship exists among CD4 cytotoxic T cells, bulk UMI-based TCR sequencing was run on four sorted CD4+ memory subsets: TCM, TEM, IL-7Rhigh TEMRA, and IL-7R- TEMRA. Cells were obtained from peripheral blood mononuclear cells that had been isolated from human blood. Concerning this clonotype itself: Its recognized antigen is unknown. The record has no base qualities; no much larger clone is one base away.

TCRdb names Illumina MiSeq as the instrument used. Per the source publication's procedure: To quantify repertoire diversity, the Shannon-Wiener index was calculated using VDJtools. TCRbeta clonotypes with a clonotype frequency of at least 3 were defined as expanded. The raw public data were reprocessed by TCRdb itself: fastp quality trimming at Q25, MiXCR clonotype calling, in-frame beta chains only. A single entry per CDR3 protein holds the most common genes and DNA from its merged rows. The V and J calls and clone size are TCRdb's, not the authors'. This sample has some 180 distinct CDR3 sequences in its table, and 35% to 45% of those were observed once. 58% of the sample lies in the top ten. The full study reports these points: Only 13 of the 14 donors were included in some of the bulk TCR-seq comparisons, which suggests that not every subset was available for every donor. Compared with TCM and TEM subsets, the IL-7Rhigh and IL-7R- TEMRA subsets had more restricted TCR repertoires, with lower diversity and more expanded clonotypes. A bigger share of IL-7Rhigh TEMRA clonotypes consisted of expanded effector clonotypes than was the case for TEM or TCM clonotypes. According to the authors, an observational design in humans cannot definitively determine the direction of differentiation between precursor and effector cells.

This receptor was taken from a human donor in good health. The V and J segments used are TRBV29-1 and TRBJ1-1, with the identity of the D gene unclear. Material: memory CD4+ T cells from blood (PBMCs). For the CDR3, the sequence is CSVEEIPGKAFF. The DNA sequence is given as TGCAGCGTTGAAGAAATTCCGGGAAAAGCTTTCTTT. The full variable domain, with segments outside the CDR3 supplied by the reference TRBV29-1 and TRBJ1-1 proteins, appears as SAVISQKPSRDICQRGTSLTIQCQVDSQVTMMFWYRQQPGQSLTLIATANQGSEATYESGFVIDKFPISRPNLTFSTLTVSNMSPEDSSIYLCSVEEIPGKAFFGQGTRLTVV.